Listed here are 15 T cell receptor beta chains from one sample, sequenced in a study of blood T cell repertoires in COVID-19. Using immunoSEQ multiplex PCR, the repertoire was profiled, and TCRdb retains in-frame clones only, with some absent. The table includes fewer than 250,000 clones, about 83% detected once. The specimen sequenced was peripheral blood. These receptors came from a woman aged 40 to 50 with active or convalescent COVID-19.

The rearrangement uses TRBV3-1 (or the pseudogene TRBV3-2) and TRBJ2-7, with TRBD2 matching 9 bases. Germline assignment: CDR1 LGHDT and CDR2 YNNKEL (reference sequence). V shed 1 base, J shed 2 bases, and the junction held 6 bases outside the gene matches. This CDR3 comprises 16 residues. The CDR3 reads CASSQGLAAGTYEQYF. In nucleotides, the CDR3 is TGTGCCAGCAGCCAAGGACTAGCGGCGGGAACCTACGAGCAGTACTTC.

This rearrangement joins TRBV5-1 to TRBJ1-2; 8 positions match TRBD1. This CDR3 contains 18 residues. Germline values: CDR1 SGHRS, CDR2 YFSETQ. J lost 1 base, V lost 1 base, and 12 bases had no gene match. The CDR3 DNA is TGCGCCAGCAGCTTGACTAGGACAGGGAGGGTCGTTAACTATGGCTACACCTTC. As protein: CASSLTRTGRVVNYGYTF.

The chain couples TRBV3-1 (or the pseudogene TRBV3-2) to TRBJ1-1; the match to TRBD1 covers 9 bases. This CDR3 is built from 16 residues. The germline V gene encodes CDR1 LGHDT and CDR2 YNNKEL (reference sequence). V shed 2 bases, J shed 1 base, and the junction held 5 bases outside the gene matches. In nucleotides, the CDR3 is TGTGCCAGCAGCCAAATCGACAGGGGGGCGAACACTGAAGCTTTCTTT. This encodes CASSQIDRGANTEAFF.

The rearrangement joins TRBV6-5 to TRBJ1-2, with D possibly matching TRBD1 (5 bases). CDR3 length: 15 amino acids. Germline CDR1 is MNHEY and CDR2 is SVGAGI. The V end was cut by 5 bases, the J end by 3 bases, with 16 bases between. The CDR3 reads CASSPHDSRHYGYTF. The DNA of the CDR3 is TGTGCCAGCAGTCCTCACGACAGCAGACACTATGGCTACACCTTC.

The chain recombines TRBV19 with TRBJ1-2; 7 bases are shared with TRBD1. The CDR3 covers 16 residues. V shed 9 bases, J shed 2 bases, and the junction held 15 bases outside the gene matches. Germline V gene lookup returns CDR1 LNHDA and CDR2 SQIVND (reference sequence). The CDR3 DNA reads TGTGCCAGGGAAGTGGACAGGTCCCCCTTGAACTATGGCTACACCTTC. The encoded protein is CAREVDRSPLNYGYTF.

The chain is built from TRBV24-1 and TRBJ2-2; 7 nucleotides match TRBD1. This CDR3 has 13 residues. CDR1 and CDR2 from the germline V gene are KGHDR and SFDVKD. CDR3: CGVRDRNTGELFF. CDR3 bases: TGTGGGGTTAGGGACAGGAACACCGGGGAGCTGTTTTTT.

The chain recombines TRBV5-1 with TRBJ2-5; 8 bases fit TRBD2. The CDR3 contains 14 residues. J lost 5 bases, V lost 0 bases, and 3 bases had no gene match. CDR1 and CDR2 from the germline V gene are SGHRS and YFSETQ. This CDR3 reads CASSLEGTRETQYF. CDR3 DNA sequence: TGCGCCAGCAGCTTGGAAGGGACTAGGGAGACCCAGTACTTC.

The chain is built from TRBV19 and TRBJ1-6, with 10 positions matching TRBD1. The germline V gene encodes CDR1 LNHDA and CDR2 SQIVND (reference sequence). The CDR3 spans 15 residues. V was clipped by 7 bases and J by 7 bases; unmatched bases: 7. Here the CDR3 DNA reads TGTGCCAGTAAAGGGACAGGGGCGCGAAATTCACCCCTCCACTTT. Amino acids: CASKGTGARNSPLHF.

This chain connects TRBV10-3 to TRBJ2-1; 9 nucleotides match TRBD2. J was trimmed by 2 bases and V by 7 bases; bases with no gene match: 3. Germline V CDR1 and CDR2: ENHRY, SYGVKD. The CDR3 spans 14 residues. CDR3 amino acids: CAITSSGTYNEQFF. The DNA for the CDR3 is TGTGCCATCACCTCTAGCGGGACCTACAATGAGCAGTTCTTC.

This chain uses TRBV24-1 with TRBJ2-7, with D perhaps matching TRBD2 (5 bases). CDR1 is KGHDR and CDR2 is SFDVKD in the germline V gene. This CDR3 region has 15 residues. V was clipped by 1 base and J by 5 bases, with 14 bases between them. The CDR3 protein is CATSDFSDSANEQYF. CDR3 nucleotides: TGTGCCACCAGTGATTTTTCGGACTCCGCCAACGAGCAGTACTTC.

V usage is TRBV24-1 and J usage is TRBJ1-2; possible D gene TRBD1, 6 bases. Germline V gene data show CDR1 as KGHDR and CDR2 as SFDVKD. V gave up 9 bases and J gave up 1 base, with 14 bases separating them. The CDR3 covers 14 residues. CDR3 loop: CATGGAVLNYGYTF. The CDR3 DNA is TGTGCCACCGGGGGGGCAGTTCTTAACTATGGCTACACCTTC.

This clone occurred once. V is TRBV28 and J is TRBJ2-7, with no clear D. The CDR3 spans 14 residues. Between the trimmed V and J ends, which lost 2 bases and 10 bases, there was a span of 18 bases. CDR1 and CDR2 (germline): MDHEN, SYDVKM. The CDR3, as DNA: TGTGCCAGCAGTTTAGTGCTAGTCCCTCGAGTCCAGTACTTC. It yields the protein CASSLVLVPRVQYF.

This clone has just one count. J is TRBJ1-5 and V is TRBV2, with D possibly matching TRBD1 (5 bases). Germline lookup yields CDR1 SNHLY and CDR2 FYNNEI. Between the trimmed V and J ends, which lost 5 bases and 7 bases, there was a span of 12 bases. CDR3 length equals 13 residues. CDR3 in DNA: TGTGCCAGCAGTTCAGGGTTGGACCAGCCCCAGCATTTT. It encodes CASSSGLDQPQHF.

V is TRBV20-1 and J is TRBJ2-7, with 10 bases identical to TRBD1. CDR1 is DFQATT, CDR2 SNEGSKA, per germline (reference sequence). This CDR3 has 14 residues. The J segment lost 6 bases and the V segment lost 3 bases, leaving 8 bases of the junction unmatched. CDR3 sequence: CSASDGTGEGEQYF. The CDR3 bases are TGCAGTGCTAGTGACGGGACAGGGGAAGGCGAGCAGTACTTC.

The chain employs TRBV6-4 and TRBJ2-5; D not resolved. The CDR3 has 15 amino acids. Trimming left V 5 bases short and J 5 bases short, with 18 bases between. Germline CDR1 and CDR2: MRHNA and SNTAGT. The CDR3 DNA follows: TGTGCCAGCAGTCCGTTTCCCTCCGGGTTGGAGACCCAGTACTTC. Protein sequence: CASSPFPSGLETQYF.